The rows below give T cell receptor beta chains drawn from one sample of a study of T cell repertoires in cytomegalovirus infection. TCRdb independently ran MiXCR on the reads; one entry per CDR3 protein. The sample includes around 450,000 distinct CDR3 sequences, 25% to 40% seen only once; the top ten take approximately 15%. The sequenced sample was PBMCs. The receptors originated from a human donor in good health (CMV status not recorded). Some clones in this sample may be carry-over from other donors' samples. Both conserved end residues are part of each CDR3.

j_call | v_call | cdr3_aa
TRBJ2-7 | TRBV19 | CASKDPGTGDYEQYF
TRBJ2-7 | TRBV7-2 | CASSLEGRGARRYEQYF
TRBJ1-2 | TRBV7-9 | CASSSVGANYGYTF
TRBJ2-3 | TRBV7-2 | CASSFEPNTQYF
TRBJ2-7 | TRBV5-6 | CASSGAFEQYF
TRBJ2-7 | TRBV20-1 | CSAPDSRLQGEQYF
TRBJ2-5 | TRBV18 | CASQDRGRGETQYF
TRBJ2-7 | TRBV14 | CASSQAGSPSYEQYF
TRBJ2-7 | TRBV6-2/TRBV6-3 | CASSYRRDEQYF
TRBJ2-5 | TRBV11-1 | CASSSLDKETQYF
TRBJ1-1 | TRBV12-3/TRBV12-4 | CASSSVGTGNTEAFF
TRBJ1-4 | TRBV12-3/TRBV12-4 | CASSPNEKLFF
TRBJ1-2 | TRBV12-3/TRBV12-4 | CASSLDSEDNYGYTF
TRBJ1-5 | TRBV7-8 | CASSYGTGGNQPQHF
TRBJ2-7 | TRBV28 | CASSLRTSGASYEQYF
TRBJ1-2 | TRBV5-6 | CASSLAGTDYGGYTF
. | TRBV15 | CATSRVTGAILPGQFF
TRBJ1-2 | TRBV7-8 | CASSSAEGYTF
TRBJ1-4 | TRBV12-3/TRBV12-4 | CASSGRRDRLEKLFF
. | TRBV7-9 | CASSSLAGENTDTQHF
TRBJ1-4 | TRBV27 | CASTLIGRSNEKLFF
TRBJ2-1 | TRBV7-8 | CASSLMGEQFF
TRBJ1-2 | TRBV28 | CASSQGTESYGYTF
TRBJ2-7 | TRBV12-3/TRBV12-4 | CASSSSGQGSSDEQYF
TRBJ2-3 | TRBV2 | CASQLASADTQYF
TRBJ1-5 | TRBV19 | CASRNTGGNQPQHF
TRBJ2-7 | TRBV7-2 | CASSSILSSYEQYF
TRBJ2-1 | TRBV5-1 | CASSLVVGQNNEQFF
TRBJ2-7 | TRBV27 | CASSPGAPTTYEQYF
TRBJ2-7 | TRBV4-1 | CASSQAPSKGYEQYF
TRBJ2-5 | TRBV9 | CASSSRSLDGKETQYF
TRBJ2-7 | TRBV7-6 | CASSSRPGLEPYEQYF
TRBJ2-4 | TRBV28 | CASSFGTKNIQYF
TRBJ2-7 | TRBV7-2 | CASSYGPDSPAGEQYF
TRBJ2-7 | TRBV6-5 | CASTPFNGYEQYF
TRBJ2-7 | TRBV4-1 | CASSQPRVGSYEQYF
TRBJ1-4 | TRBV7-2 | CASSSLDRFNEKLFF
TRBJ1-1 | TRBV7-6 | CASSDSKSMNTEAFF
TRBJ2-2 | TRBV10-3 | CAISESPPQGGNTGELFF
TRBJ1-5 | TRBV12-3/TRBV12-4 | CASSLGERYSNQPQHF
TRBJ1-6 | TRBV20-1 | CSAPVAGGGSPLHF
TRBJ1-6 | TRBV4-2 | CASSQEGRPTGDRVSNSPLHF
TRBJ2-5 | TRBV19 | CASRRFVGNGLQETHYF
TRBJ1-5 | TRBV6-6 | CASHTKDRSNQPQHF
TRBJ2-2 | TRBV9 | CASSSGLAGGNTGELFF
TRBJ2-6 | TRBV7-3 | CASSSRQGVGANVLTF
TRBJ1-5 | TRBV6-6 | CASSYHYSNQPQHF
TRBJ2-3 | TRBV4-3 | CTSSQRTSGNTDTQYF
TRBJ2-2 | TRBV4-1 | CASSLGTGSNTGELFF
TRBJ2-1 | TRBV3-1 | CASSQDDGSSYNEQFF
TRBJ2-7 | TRBV27 | CASSFGHLFYEQYF
TRBJ2-7 | TRBV29-1 | CSVEAGTYEQYF
TRBJ1-1 | TRBV19 | CASSISGKTEAFF
TRBJ2-7 | TRBV20-1 | CSARGGDSTYEQYF
TRBJ1-1 | TRBV11-2 | CASTPDGGWTEAFF
TRBJ1-3 | TRBV7-8 | CASSLAGRNTIYF
TRBJ2-7 | TRBV20-1 | CSAVQGPYEQYF
TRBJ2-4 | TRBV28 | CASSLDALAKNIQYF
TRBJ2-4 | TRBV10-3 | CAISENLAKNIQYF
TRBJ1-2 | TRBV7-9 | CASSLEKGLGGYTF